One and the same sample provided the 9 T cell receptor beta chains below, sequenced in a study of cytomegalovirus exposure and HLA in healthy donors (TCRdb year 2017). The method was the immunoSEQ multiplex PCR assay. For the multiplex PCR, a mixture combining 60 forward primers for TCR Vbeta segments and 13 reverse primers for TCR Jbeta segments was used. TCRdb limited this immuneACCESS table to in-frame rearrangements with V and J called. A share of clones is missing; checked studies link under half to unresolved V genes, and the rest is unexplained. The sample table contains about 110,000 clones; only one count was recorded for 82% of them. Of the sample, roughly 2.6% falls within the top ten clones. Sequencing used PBMCs. All receptors come from a man younger than 40 in good health and CMV-seropositive.

The J gene is TRBJ1-2, the V gene TRBV5-1; TRBD1 aligns across 7 bases. The CDR3 covers 13 residues. Germline trimming cut 4 bases from V and 6 bases from J; bases unmatched to any gene: 6. In germline, CDR1 is SGHRS, CDR2 YFSETQ. The CDR3: CASSLGQENGYTF. CDR3 sequence (DNA): TGCGCCAGCAGCCTCGGACAGGAGAATGGCTACACCTTC.

This rearrangement joins TRBV5-4 to TRBJ2-3; 8 bases fit TRBD1. Germline trimming cut 6 bases from V and 6 bases from J; bases unmatched to any gene: 9. This CDR3 comprises 14 residues. Per germline, CDR1 SGHNT and CDR2 YYREEE (reference sequence). In DNA, the CDR3 is TGTGCCAGCACTTCCCAGGGGGCTGGCGATACGCAGTATTTT. Encoded protein: CASTSQGAGDTQYF.

The J gene is TRBJ2-1, the V gene TRBV4-2, with TRBD2 identical over 9 bases. The CDR3 spans 16 residues. CDR1 and CDR2 (germline): LGHNA, YNFKEQ. With V trimmed by 1 base and J by 5 bases, 6 bases remained unmatched. CDR3 residues: CASSQAQRGAHNEQFF. The CDR3 nucleotides read TGTGCCAGCAGCCAAGCCCAGCGGGGGGCCCACAATGAGCAGTTCTTC.

The gene calls are TRBV6-6 and TRBJ2-7, with 7 bases fitting TRBD2. This CDR3 comprises 14 residues. The germline V gene has CDR1 MNHNY and CDR2 SVGAGI (reference sequence). V lost 1 base, J lost 2 bases, and 2 bases stayed unmatched. The CDR3 coding sequence is TGTGCCAGCAGTTACTTGCGGGGGACCTACGAGCAGTACTTC. Residues: CASSYLRGTYEQYF.

This chain uses TRBV29-1 with TRBJ1-1, with D unresolved. Germline-derived CDR1 and CDR2 are SQVTM and ANQGSEA. The CDR3 loop spans 12 amino acids. V was shortened by 4 bases and J by 4 bases, with 10 bases between the two germline ends. The CDR3 spells CSVGGFATEAFF. The CDR3 DNA sequence: TGCAGCGTTGGAGGGTTCGCCACTGAAGCTTTCTTT.

The rearrangement uses TRBV11-3 and TRBJ2-7, with 7 bases matching TRBD1. The V segment lost 1 base and the J segment 6 bases; nucleotides outside the gene matches: 9. Germline CDR1 and CDR2: SGHNT and YENEEA. This CDR3 is built from 15 residues. The CDR3 DNA is TGTGCCAGCAGCTTAGTAGACCGAACAGGGGTCGAGCAGTACTTC. Amino acids: CASSLVDRTGVEQYF. Full variable domain (outside the CDR3, taken from reference TRBV11-3 and TRBJ2-7): EAGVVQSPRYKIIEKKQPVAFWCNPISGHNTLYWYLQNLGQGPELLIRYENEEAVDDSQLPKDRFSAERLKGVDSTLKIQPAELGDSAVYLCASSLVDRTGVEQYFGPGTRLTVT.

This clone has more than one count but fewer than ten. The chain is built from TRBV7-2 and TRBJ2-7, with D tentatively TRBD2 (5 bases). The CDR3 runs 17 residues. V was shortened by 2 bases and J by 3 bases, with 20 bases between the two germline ends. The germline V gene encodes CDR1 SGHTA and CDR2 FQGNSA. The CDR3 here is CASSLFVRGLESYEQYF. The CDR3 bases are TGTGCCAGCAGCTTATTTGTTCGTGGACTCGAGAGCTACGAGCAGTACTTC.

The J gene is TRBJ1-5, the V gene TRBV30, with 8 bases that match TRBD1. V dropped 3 bases and J dropped 0; count of bases not matched to a gene: 7. This CDR3 comprises 16 residues. In germline, CDR1 is GTSNPN, CDR2 SVGIG (reference sequence). CDR3 region: CAWSLQGGYSNQPQHF. In nucleotides, the CDR3 is TGTGCCTGGAGCCTACAGGGGGGTTATAGCAATCAGCCCCAGCATTTT.

Here the CDR3 DNA reads TGTGCCAGCAGCTCGGGACTAGCGGGGTACAATGAGCAGTTCTTC. This codes for CASSSGLAGYNEQFF. The rearrangement uses TRBV11-3 and TRBJ2-1; 13 bases agree with TRBD2. This CDR3 is 15 amino acids long. V trimming: 4 bases; J trimming: 4 bases; junction bases outside the gene matches: 1. Germline loops: CDR1 SGHNT, CDR2 YENEEA.